Listed below are T cell receptor beta chains from one sample, sequenced in a study of shared clonotypes between healthy human individuals. Clones were read by immunoSEQ multiplex PCR, and TCRdb kept only the in-frame ones, dropping some. This table holds hundreds of thousands of clones, roughly 96% found once. Sequences were obtained from naive CD8+ T cells sorted from blood. The source is a woman between 25 and 40 years old in good health. CDR3s leave out the opening cysteine and the closing phenylalanine or tryptophan.

TRBJ2-7 11 TRBV10-1 ASSGGTVYEQY
TRBJ2-1 14 TRBV13 ASSLMIPIVDNEQF
TRBJ1-1 12 TRBV4-1 ASSPDGGRWKAF
TRBJ2-5 13 TRBV19 ASSIDIWSAETQY
TRBJ1-4 13 TRBV28 ASSYIAGPNEKLF
TRBJ2-7 12 TRBV7-6 ASSLGGQSREQY
TRBJ2-2 14 TRBV4-1 ASSHEARDESGELF
TRBJ1-1 12 TRBV5-6 ASSLSGVNTEAF
TRBJ2-7 10 TRBV2 ASRDSLGEQY
TRBJ2-5 11 TRBV10-2 ASREHPLETQY
TRBJ1-5 16 TRBV11-2 ASSYRDRLPSSNQPQH
TRBJ1-5 9 TRBV28 ASRGPQPQH
TRBJ1-1 14 TRBV6-1 ASSGWPGTGPSEAF
TRBJ2-7 10 TRBV6-1 ASKYSSYEQY
TRBJ2-5 12 TRBV5-1 ASSLDSRVKTQY
TRBJ2-6 10 TRBV28 ASSSSANVLT
TRBJ1-5 12 TRBV28 ASSGQGLSQPQH
TRBJ2-2 10 TRBV7-8 ASSFYAGELF
TRBJ2-2 12 TRBV11-2 ASSESWGTGELF
TRBJ1-2 12 TRBV28 ASSLGQANYGYT
TRBJ1-2 13 TRBV13 ASSLLGATHDGYT
TRBJ2-1 13 TRBV27 ASSSTGSSYNEQF
TRBJ1-3 13 TRBV9 ATAPGGGSGNTIY
TRBJ2-7 13 TRBV7-9 ASRSPGQSSYEQY
TRBJ2-3 12 TRBV6-6 ASGPGQSTDTQY
TRBJ1-1 13 TRBV6-1 ASSESMILPSEAF
TRBJ2-3 9 TRBV11-2 ASSLGDTQY
TRBJ1-4 12 TRBV14 ASSQVLGDEKLF
TRBJ1-4 12 TRBV27 ASSRRPWDEKLF
TRBJ2-5 18 TRBV28 ASSGSYPTDFNARQETQY
TRBJ2-1 14 TRBV7-6 ASSLEASGTVPEQF
TRBJ2-7 11 TRBV27 ASSGTYSYEQY
TRBJ2-5 15 TRBV5-1 ASSHELAGGPRETQY
TRBJ1-1 12 TRBV5-4 ASSLQGGNTEAF
TRBJ2-7 13 TRBV4-1 ASSQDGTGGYEQY
TRBJ2-7 11 TRBV29-1 SVEDPEAYEQY
TRBJ2-1 14 TRBV11-2 ASSLEGSLNYNEQF
TRBJ1-5 13 TRBV6-1 ASSGQGAGNQPQH
TRBJ2-2 12 TRBV7-7 ASGLAGVTGELF
TRBJ2-7 13 TRBV5-5 ASSTGQGSIHEQY